The 15 T cell receptor beta chains given below trace back to one sample, sequenced in a study of beta chain features in type 1 diabetes. Whole-study results and caveats: Moderate but significant shortening of TCRB CDR3s was recorded in all four CD4+ subsets from Type 1 diabetes patients.

The whole isolated RNA underwent reverse transcription, so sequencing captured expressed TCRB transcripts. TCRdb's table, derived via immunoSEQ multiplex PCR, lists solely in-frame clones and lacks some. The sample carries around 40,000 clones, approximately 68% recorded once. These receptors have no identified antigens. Sequencing was carried out using Tregs from blood. These TCRs come from a woman between 18 and 29 years old with type 1 diabetes.

This clone was seen more than once but under ten times. The rearrangement uses TRBV7-9 and TRBJ2-7, with TRBD1 matching 7 bases. Losses at the gene ends were 3 bases for V and 1 base for J; bases not matched to a gene: 3. Germline V lookup: CDR1 SEHNR, CDR2 FQNEAQ (reference sequence). This CDR3 has 14 amino acids. In DNA, the CDR3 is TGTGCCAGCAGCTTGGGACAGTCGTCCTACGAGCAGTACTTC. Its protein product is CASSLGQSSYEQYF.

The rearrangement joins TRBV7-2 to TRBJ2-5; D is uncertain. This CDR3 comprises 13 residues. Germline-derived CDR1 and CDR2 are SGHTA and FQGNSA. V lost 5 bases and J 5 bases, leaving 12 bases between the germline ends. CDR3 nucleotides: TGTGCCAGCAGCCTGACAATTAGGGAGACCCAGTACTTC. Translation: CASSLTIRETQYF.

The chain couples TRBV4-3 to TRBJ2-7; 7 bases agree with TRBD2. Unmatched junction bases numbered 9, after V lost 0 bases and J lost 7 bases. CDR1 and CDR2 from the germline V gene are LGHNA and YSLEER. The CDR3 runs 15 residues. DNA for the CDR3: TGCGCCAGCAGCCAAGATCGGCGGGGGTATCGGGAGCAGTACTTC. The encoded protein is CASSQDRRGYREQYF.

The chain uses TRBV30 and TRBJ2-1, with D unclear. Trimming shortened V by 8 bases and J by 6 bases, and 11 bases separated the two germline ends. CDR1 is GTSNPN and CDR2 is SVGIG in the germline V gene (reference sequence). This CDR3 spans 11 amino acids. The CDR3 nucleotides are TGTGCCGCCAGGATGGGCAATGAGCAGTTCTTC. Its protein product is CAARMGNEQFF.

V usage is TRBV12-5 and J usage is TRBJ1-1; no definite D call. This CDR3 contains 13 residues. Germline V gene sequence: CDR1 LGHNT, CDR2 FRNRAP. Trimming shortened V by 2 bases and J by 3 bases, and 7 bases separated the two germline ends. The CDR3 nucleotides read TGTGCTAGTGGTTTGAAAGGAGACACTGAAGCTTTCTTT. Protein: CASGLKGDTEAFF.

This clone has a single count. The chain links TRBV18 to TRBJ2-2; TRBD2 aligns across 13 bases. The CDR3 consists of 20 residues. J lost 3 bases, V lost 6 bases, and 16 bases had no gene match. Germline V CDR1 and CDR2: KGHSH, LQKENI. As DNA, the CDR3 is TGTGCCAGCTCCCTCACGAGGGGCAAAGGACTAGCGGGGGACACCGGGGAGCTGTTTTTT. Protein product: CASSLTRGKGLAGDTGELFF.

The chain links TRBV7-9 to TRBJ2-1, with a weak D call TRBD2 (6 bases). Trimming removed 3 bases at V and 8 bases at J, with 20 bases between. This CDR3 spans 16 amino acids. Germline V gene data show CDR1 as SEHNR and CDR2 as FQNEAQ (reference sequence). CDR3: CASSLGWPSVAHEQFF. CDR3 DNA sequence: TGTGCCAGCAGCTTGGGTTGGCCTAGCGTTGCCCATGAGCAGTTCTTC.

The chain is built from TRBV7-2 and TRBJ2-1, with TRBD2 matching 7 bases. V shed 5 bases and J 7 bases; nucleotides not matched to a gene: 14. This CDR3 comprises 16 residues. CDR1 is SGHTA, CDR2 FQGNSA, per germline. The CDR3 DNA is TGTGCCAGCAGCCCATCCGGGTCTCGGGGAGGGAATGAGCAGTTCTTC. Its translation: CASSPSGSRGGNEQFF.

The chain joins TRBV6-5 to TRBJ2-2; D gene uncertain. Trimming removed 7 bases at V and 2 bases at J, with 8 bases between. This CDR3 has 13 amino acids. Per the germline V gene, CDR1 is MNHEY and CDR2 is SVGAGI. The CDR3: CASNSINTGELFF. Written as DNA, the CDR3 is TGTGCCAGCAACTCAATCAACACCGGGGAGCTGTTTTTT.

The chain recombines TRBV2 with TRBJ1-2; tentative D call: TRBD1 (5 bases). The germline V gene encodes CDR1 SNHLY and CDR2 FYNNEI. This CDR3 has 15 residues. V was trimmed by 9 bases and J by 3 bases, leaving 20 bases between them. For the CDR3, the DNA is TGTGCCAGTACGGGGAGGACAACGAAGTACTATGGCTACACCTTC. Protein product: CASTGRTTKYYGYTF.

This clone was seen just once. The chain couples TRBV5-1 to TRBJ2-5; D might be TRBD1 (7 bases). Germline assignment: CDR1 SGHRS and CDR2 YFSETQ. The CDR3 totals 12 residues. Trimming shortened V by 8 bases and J by 5 bases, and 13 bases separated the two germline ends. In nucleotides, the CDR3 is TGCGCCAGTTCCAGGGGGGACGAGACCCAGTACTTC. It specifies CASSRGDETQYF.

Remarks on this clone: An end of the junction differs from the germline gene, which may be a read error. This chain uses TRBV7-2 with TRBJ1-5; perhaps TRBD1 as D (5 bases). This CDR3 is built from 17 residues. The V gene's germline CDR1 is SGHTA and CDR2 FQGNSA. The CDR3 protein is CAGSPLQLYRTNQPQHF. In DNA, the CDR3 is TGTGCCGGCAGCCCTCTCCAACTATACAGGACAAATCAGCCCCAGCATTTT.

The genes are TRBV20-1 and TRBJ1-3, with D unresolved. This CDR3 has 11 residues. Germline assignment: CDR1 DFQATT and CDR2 SNEGSKA (reference sequence). V lost 5 bases, J lost 8 bases, and 10 bases lay in between. Here the CDR3 reads CSAPRLDTIYF. CDR3 nucleotide sequence: TGCAGTGCTCCCCGACTGGACACCATATATTTT.

This clone has a handful of counts. V gene TRBV10-3 combines with J gene TRBJ2-1; perhaps TRBD2 as D (6 bases). CDR3 length equals 13 residues. V was pared by 6 bases and J by 9 bases, with 15 bases between. Germline V lookup: CDR1 ENHRY, CDR2 SYGVKD. Here the CDR3 reads CAIRGLAGSEQFF. Here the CDR3 DNA reads TGTGCCATCAGGGGACTTGCGGGGAGTGAGCAGTTCTTC.

This clone is medium-sized. The gene calls are TRBV18 and TRBJ2-7; 8 bases match TRBD1. Losses at the gene ends were 6 bases for V and 6 bases for J; bases not matched to a gene: 10. Germline CDR1 KGHSH, CDR2 LQKENI. The CDR3 length is 14 residues. CDR3 coding DNA: TGTGCCAGCTCCGACAGGGGTGGTCTCGGCGAGCAGTACTTC. It is translated as CASSDRGGLGEQYF.